Following are 29 T cell receptor beta chains from one sample sequenced in a study of blood T cells in healthy people across ages. It was with a sample-barcoded 5' primer and a J-beta primer mix that a second PCR of about 6 to 11 cycles was run. Each CDR3 protein gets one entry after TCRdb re-called the 5' RACE reads with MiXCR. In the table there are 1.5 million to 1.8 million distinct CDR3 sequences, 40% to 45% of which are singletons. The sample consisted of blood. The receptors originated from a woman in her late teens or twenties in good health.

About this clonotype itself: A much larger clone differs from this one at a single base, so this may be a read error. CDR3 sequence (DNA): TGCAGCGTTGAAACAGCCCAAGAGGCCCAGTACTTC. Translating gives CSVETAQEAQYF. The chain uses TRBV29-1 and TRBJ2-5; D gene uncertain. This CDR3 comprises 12 residues. CDR1 SQVTM and CDR2 ANQGSEA come from the germline V gene.

The rearrangement uses TRBV9 and TRBJ2-3; 13 bases are a match to TRBD2. The CDR3 has 16 residues. Germline values: CDR1 SGDLS, CDR2 YYNGEE. The trim removed 2 bases at V and 4 bases at J, leaving 4 bases unmatched. This CDR3 reads CASSVGTSGNADTQYF. DNA of the CDR3: TGTGCCAGCAGCGTCGGGACTAGCGGGAACGCAGATACGCAGTATTTT.

CDR3 loop: CASSLRWTEAFF. The CDR3 DNA reads as TGTGCCAGCTCCCTCAGGTGGACTGAAGCTTTCTTT. The genes are TRBV18 and TRBJ1-1; D is undetermined. The CDR3 extends over 12 amino acids. The germline gives CDR1 KGHSH, CDR2 LQKENI. V lost 6 bases and J 5 bases, leaving 10 bases between the germline ends.

This clonotype was recorded a few times. This rearrangement joins TRBV7-9 to TRBJ2-5; D may be TRBD2 (5 bases). The CDR3 is 13 amino acids. Germline CDR1 is SEHNR and CDR2 is FQNEAQ (reference sequence). Trimming took off 5 bases at V and 4 bases at J, with 11 bases between the two ends. The CDR3 bases are TGTGCCAGCAGCAGTAGCGATCGAGAGACCCAGTACTTC. Translated, it gives CASSSSDRETQYF.

There are a few counts of this clonotype. CDR3 protein: CASSQAGHEGLQYF. In nucleotides, the CDR3 is TGTGCCAGCAGCCAAGCGGGACACGAAGGGCTTCAGTACTTC. The chain couples TRBV4-2 to TRBJ2-4; maybe TRBD1 (6 bases). In germline, CDR1 is LGHNA, CDR2 YNFKEQ. The V gene lost 1 base and the J gene lost 11 bases, with 15 bases spanning the gap. The CDR3 totals 14 residues.

The chain carries TRBV2 and TRBJ2-5; D gene uncertain. Trimming removed 3 bases from V and 11 bases from J, with 16 bases in between. Germline V gene lookup returns CDR1 SNHLY and CDR2 FYNNEI. The CDR3 has 13 residues. The DNA for the CDR3 is TGTGCCAGCAGTGATTTCGACAACAATGAGCAGTACTTC. This gives the protein CASSDFDNNEQYF.

V usage is TRBV28 and J usage is TRBJ2-7; perhaps D is TRBD1 or TRBD2 (5 bases each). Judging by the DNA end, TRBJ2-5 fits better; the J call may be wrong. The CDR3 spans 21 residues. From germline, CDR1 is MDHEN and CDR2 SYDVKM. The CDR3 DNA follows: TGTGCCAGCAGTTTTCCTTATCCGGGTCTCACTCCCGTTGAGGGGCAAGAGACCCAGTACTTC. Protein: CASSFPYPGLTPVEGQETQYF.

CDR3 sequence: CATREAGDGNNEQFF. The CDR3 DNA is TGTGCCACCCGAGAGGCGGGAGATGGTAACAATGAGCAGTTCTTC. V and J are TRBV10-3 and TRBJ2-1; TRBD2 matches 7 bases. Germline values: CDR1 ENHRY, CDR2 SYGVKD. The trim removed 10 bases at V and 5 bases at J, leaving 14 bases unmatched. This CDR3 has 15 amino acids.

This clonotype was counted only a few times. This chain links TRBV6-5 with TRBJ1-1; 8 nucleotides line up with TRBD1. Losses at the gene ends were 6 bases for V and 2 bases for J; bases not matched to a gene: 5. The CDR3 has 14 amino acids. The germline CDR1 and CDR2 sequences are MNHEY and SVGAGI. The CDR3 bases are TGTGCCAGCAGGAGTGGACAGGGCAACACTGAAGCTTTCTTT. Amino acids: CASRSGQGNTEAFF.

The chain joins TRBV20-1 to TRBJ2-1; no definite D call. The germline CDR1 and CDR2 sequences are DFQATT and SNEGSKA (reference sequence). With 4 bases removed from V and 10 bases from J, the gap between germline ends came to 8 bases. CDR3 length: 10 residues. The CDR3 DNA sequence: TGCAGTGCTATCAGAAACGAGCAGTTCTTC. Amino acid sequence: CSAIRNEQFF.

Notes on this clonotype: This may come from a read error, since a much larger clone is one base off. CDR3 bases: TGTGCCAGCAGTTACACGGTCAGCTCCTACGAGCAGTACTTC. This sequence encodes CASSYTVSSYEQYF. The chain employs TRBV6-6 and TRBJ2-7; D gene ambiguous. Germline loops: CDR1 MNHNY, CDR2 SVGAGI (reference sequence). V lost 2 bases, J lost 0 bases, and 8 bases lay in between. The CDR3 has 14 residues.

This clonotype has a count of ten or more. This sequence joins TRBV20-1 and TRBJ2-1; possibly TRBD1 or TRBD2 for D (5 bases each). Trimming shortened V by 5 bases and J by 9 bases, and 17 bases separated the two germline ends. The CDR3 extends over 13 amino acids. The germline gives CDR1 DFQATT, CDR2 SNEGSKA (reference sequence). DNA for the CDR3: TGCAGTGCTCCCGACCGGGGCTTGGGTGAGCAGTTCTTC. Its translation is CSAPDRGLGEQFF.

The rearrangement joins TRBV29-1 to TRBJ1-3; 7 nucleotides align to TRBD1. The V and J ends lost 6 bases and 2 bases, in that order; junction bases with no gene match: 4. CDR1 is SQVTM and CDR2 is ANQGSEA in the germline V gene. CDR3 length: 13 residues. The CDR3 nucleotides read TGCAGCGTCGCTGGACAGGCTGGAAACACCATATATTTT. Translated, it gives CSVAGQAGNTIYF.

The J gene is TRBJ2-1, the V gene TRBV6-5; D is perhaps TRBD2 (6 bases). The CDR3 is 13 amino acids. Looked up from germline, CDR1 is MNHEY and CDR2 is SVGAGI. The V and J ends lost 2 bases and 7 bases respectively, with 9 bases between them. The CDR3 here is CASSYGRGNEQFF. Written as DNA, the CDR3 is TGTGCCAGCAGTTACGGTCGGGGGAATGAGCAGTTCTTC.

The CDR3 bases are TGTGCCAGCAGTTTAAGGGTGGACGAGCAGTACTTC. It translates to CASSLRVDEQYF. This chain joins TRBV28 and TRBJ2-7; D unclear. This CDR3 has 12 residues. V was shortened by 2 bases and J by 5 bases, with 7 bases between the two germline ends. The germline V gene has CDR1 MDHEN and CDR2 SYDVKM.

The chain recombines TRBV7-2 with TRBJ2-3, with unresolved D. The V end lost 5 bases, the J end lost 4 bases, and 10 bases lay between the germline ends. Germline loops: CDR1 SGHTA, CDR2 FQGNSA. This CDR3 region has 13 residues. The CDR3, as DNA: TGTGCCAGCAGCGCCTTAGGCCCAGATACGCAGTATTTT. Its protein is CASSALGPDTQYF.

The CDR3 DNA reads TGTGCCAGCCTGTCAACTAGCGTCCATCCCTACGAGCAGTACTTC. It yields the protein CASLSTSVHPYEQYF. The gene calls are TRBV7-9 and TRBJ2-7; 7 bases agree with TRBD2. With V trimmed by 8 bases and J by 2 bases, 12 bases remained unmatched. Germline CDR1 and CDR2: SEHNR and FQNEAQ (reference sequence). The CDR3 totals 15 residues.

This clonotype was recorded a few times. The chain is built from TRBV5-1 and TRBJ1-1; D is uncertain. The CDR3 extends over 15 amino acids. The V and J ends lost 0 bases and 1 base respectively, with 10 bases between them. Looked up from germline, CDR1 is SGHRS and CDR2 is YFSETQ. The CDR3 nucleotides read TGCGCCAGCAGCTTGGACGTGGCCCAGAACACTGAAGCTTTCTTT. This encodes CASSLDVAQNTEAFF.

The V and J genes are TRBV29-1 and TRBJ2-7, with a weak D call TRBD1 (5 bases). This CDR3 is 11 amino acids long. V gave up 8 bases and J gave up 1 base, with 9 bases separating them. From germline, CDR1 is SQVTM and CDR2 ANQGSEA. The CDR3 reads CSTQESYEQYF. CDR3 nucleotide sequence: TGCAGCACACAGGAATCCTACGAGCAGTACTTC.

At least ten counts were recorded for this clonotype. V and J are TRBV6-5 and TRBJ2-7, with D perhaps given as TRBD1 or TRBD2 (5 bases each). The V end lost 5 bases, the J end lost 1 base, and 12 bases lay between the germline ends. CDR3 size: 14 residues. CDR1 MNHEY and CDR2 SVGAGI come from the germline V gene. The CDR3 is CASSVRDRSYEQYF. CDR3 coding DNA: TGTGCCAGCAGTGTCCGGGACCGATCCTACGAGCAGTACTTC.

The J gene is TRBJ2-1, the V gene TRBV5-6, with 8 bases fitting TRBD1. The germline CDR1 and CDR2 sequences are SGHDT and YYEEEE. The CDR3 is made up of 16 amino acids. The V and J ends lost 6 bases and 6 bases, in that order; junction bases with no gene match: 14. CDR3 protein: CASIPRGGQVGNEQFF. The CDR3 DNA sequence: TGTGCCAGCATCCCCCGAGGGGGACAGGTCGGCAATGAGCAGTTCTTC.

A few counts support this clonotype. The chain links TRBV7-2 to TRBJ2-5, with D maybe TRBD1 (6 bases). V was cut by 3 bases and J by 5 bases, with 16 bases left in between. This CDR3 comprises 15 residues. Germline CDR1 reads SGHTA; CDR2 reads FQGNSA. The CDR3 protein is CASSFQGPGLETQYF. CDR3 nucleotide sequence: TGTGCCAGCAGCTTCCAGGGGCCCGGATTGGAGACCCAGTACTTC.

This sequence joins TRBV6-6 and TRBJ2-1; 8 positions agree with TRBD1. The CDR3 is made up of 16 amino acids. The V gene end was trimmed by 0 bases and the J gene end by 6 bases; junction bases not matched to a gene: 7. From germline, CDR1 is MNHNY and CDR2 SVGAGI (reference sequence). For the CDR3, the DNA is TGTGCCAGCAGTTACTCAAGCAGGGGGCCTTCCAATGAGCAGTTCTTC. Its protein is CASSYSSRGPSNEQFF.

The gene calls are TRBV10-3 and TRBJ1-3; D perhaps matches TRBD1 (5 bases). Germline V CDR1 and CDR2: ENHRY, SYGVKD. Trimming took off 6 bases at V and 0 bases at J, with 18 bases between the two ends. The CDR3 loop spans 17 amino acids. CDR3 residues: CAISERLYRTSGNTIYF. The CDR3 DNA follows: TGTGCCATCAGCGAAAGATTATACAGGACCTCTGGAAACACCATATATTTT.

The chain couples TRBV6-6 to TRBJ2-1; 7 nucleotides agree with TRBD2. The CDR3 runs to 14 residues. Trimming cost V 4 bases and J 9 bases; bases outside gene matches: 9. Germline CDR1 reads MNHNY; CDR2 reads SVGAGI (reference sequence). The CDR3 sequence: CASSSTSVGGEQFF. The CDR3 DNA follows: TGTGCCAGCAGTTCTACTAGCGTCGGCGGTGAGCAGTTCTTC.

This chain links TRBV18 with TRBJ1-4; D gene ambiguous. The CDR3 has 15 amino acids. V lost 1 base, J lost 2 bases, and 8 bases lay in between. CDR1 KGHSH and CDR2 LQKENI come from the germline V gene. CDR3 in amino acids: CASSPRVNTNEKLFF. The CDR3 region has the DNA TGTGCCAGCTCACCACGAGTCAACACTAATGAAAAACTGTTTTTT.

With regard to this clonotype: Germline is not matched at one junction end, which may reflect a read error. This chain uses TRBV7-2 with TRBJ2-3, with 10 positions matching TRBD2. The CDR3 has 17 residues. Germline V gene data show CDR1 as SGHTA and CDR2 as FQGNSA. The CDR3 loop reads CPSSLESGGAGTDTQYF. In DNA, the CDR3 is TGTCCCAGCAGCTTAGAGAGCGGGGGGGCGGGCACAGATACGCAGTATTTT. The full variable domain, with the rest looked up from reference TRBV7-2 and TRBJ2-3, is GAGVSQSPSNKVTEKGKDVELRCDPISGHTALYWYRQSLGQGLEFLIYFQGNSAPDKSGLPSDRFSAERTGGSVSTLTIQRTQQEDSAVYLCPSSLESGGAGTDTQYFGPGTRLTVL.

This clonotype has at least ten counts. V usage is TRBV6-4 and J usage is TRBJ2-1, with D hard to call. The V end was cut by 2 bases, the J end by 0 bases, with 11 bases between. This CDR3 has 16 amino acids. Looked up from germline, CDR1 is MRHNA and CDR2 is SNTAGT. The CDR3 DNA sequence: TGTGCCAGCAGTGACACCCTTCGGGCCTCCTACAATGAGCAGTTCTTC. Its translation: CASSDTLRASYNEQFF.

The chain recombines TRBV20-1 with TRBJ1-1, with D possibly being TRBD1 (6 bases). The CDR3 has 14 residues. From germline, CDR1 is DFQATT and CDR2 SNEGSKA (reference sequence). Trimming left V 6 bases short and J 2 bases short, with 16 bases between. CDR3 amino acids: CSATLGGLNTEAFF. DNA for the CDR3: TGCAGTGCAACCCTTGGGGGGCTAAACACTGAAGCTTTCTTT.